The clone carrying this T cell receptor beta chain was detected only a few times. Measured with immunoSEQ multiplex PCR; TCRdb has only the in-frame clones, and not every one. The sample has about 270,000 clones, about 82% seen once. Trimming took 5 bases from V and 6 from J, leaving 10 bases between them. The CDR3 extends over 12 amino acids. Germline V CDR1 and CDR2: MGHDK, SYGVNS. While infection was still active, Seattle patients were enrolled and then followed longitudinally. This sample is drawn from a study of blood T cell repertoires in COVID-19. The overall study: Sites across the United States, Italy and Spain contributed samples from acute and convalescent COVID-19. From T cells, B-cell-depleted T cells, or PBMCs came the material, which was cDNA or gDNA.

Sequences were obtained from peripheral blood. V and J are TRBV25-1 and TRBJ1-2, with D unclear. The TCR sequence derives from an elderly woman with COVID-19, enrolled during active disease. As DNA, the CDR3 is TGTGCCAGCAGTACCGTCGGGGATGGCTACACCTTC. Protein sequence: CASSTVGDGYTF.